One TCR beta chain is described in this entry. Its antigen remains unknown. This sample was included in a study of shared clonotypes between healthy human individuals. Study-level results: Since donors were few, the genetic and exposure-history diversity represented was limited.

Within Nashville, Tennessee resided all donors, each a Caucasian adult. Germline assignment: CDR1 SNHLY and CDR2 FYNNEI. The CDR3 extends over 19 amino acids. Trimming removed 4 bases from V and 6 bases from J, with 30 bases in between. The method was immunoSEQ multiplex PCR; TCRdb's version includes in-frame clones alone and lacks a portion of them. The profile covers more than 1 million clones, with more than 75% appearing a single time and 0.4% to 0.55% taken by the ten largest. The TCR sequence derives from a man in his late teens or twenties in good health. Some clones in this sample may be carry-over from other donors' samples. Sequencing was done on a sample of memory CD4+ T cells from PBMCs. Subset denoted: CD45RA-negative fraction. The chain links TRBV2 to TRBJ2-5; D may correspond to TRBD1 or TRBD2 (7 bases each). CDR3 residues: CASSVLGLGQGGLLQTQYF. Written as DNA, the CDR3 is TGTGCCAGCAGTGTCCTCGGTTTAGGGCAGGGGGGACTATTGCAGACCCAGTACTTC.